These T cell receptor beta chains were read from a single sample in a study of T-cell reconstitution after alpha-beta-depleted transplantation in children. Each CDR3 protein gets one entry after TCRdb re-called the PCR reads with MiXCR. This sample yields under 450,000 distinct CDR3 sequences, of which 15% to 20% are seen a single time; about 32% belongs to the top ten. The material was PBMCs, mostly from graft donor cells, obtained 360 days after TCRalphabeta/CD19-depleted stem cell transplant. These receptors all come from a boy under two years old who had a stem cell transplant for Wiskott-Aldrich syndrome, so the T cells may come from the graft donor. CDR3s include the opening cysteine and the closing phenylalanine or tryptophan. The D gene is left open where the match is weak. Clone size is stated in some rows and not others, as once, few, many or a class when expanded.

D gene	V gene	J gene	clone size	CDR3 protein	CDR3 DNA
.	TRBV18	TRBJ2-6	.	CASSPLGFSGANILTF	TGTGCCAGCTCACCATTGGGTTTCTCTGGGGCCAACATCCTGACTTTC
TRBD2	TRBV24-1	TRBJ2-1	few	CATSDPGTSAYNEQFF	TGTGCCACCAGTGATCCGGGGACTAGCGCCTACAATGAGCAGTTCTTC
.	TRBV28	TRBJ2-3	.	CASSFLDRSTDTQYF	TGTGCCAGCAGTTTCCTGGACCGATCCACAGATACGCAGTATTTT
.	TRBV29-1	TRBJ2-7	few	CSVGRGGGYEQYF	TGCAGCGTTGGAAGAGGGGGAGGCTACGAGCAGTACTTC
.	TRBV2	TRBJ2-3	.	CASSPDGLGSDTQYF	TGTGCCAGCAGCCCGGACGGCTTGGGGTCAGATACGCAGTATTTT
.	TRBV12-3/TRBV12-4	TRBJ1-6	few	CASSVPGRHNSPLHF	TGTGCCAGCAGTGTACCAGGGAGGCATAATTCACCCCTCCACTTT
.	TRBV5-1	TRBJ2-1	.	CASSLSRGLYNEQFF	TGCGCCAGCAGCTTGTCCCGCGGACTATACAATGAGCAGTTCTTC
TRBD1	TRBV4-2	TRBJ2-2	.	CASSQPTGDTGELFF	TGTGCCAGCAGCCAACCGACAGGGGACACCGGGGAGCTGTTTTTT
.	TRBV12-3/TRBV12-4	TRBJ2-3	.	CASSLTGDPDTQYF	TGTGCCAGCAGTTTAACGGGGGACCCAGATACGCAGTATTTT
TRBD1	TRBV6-1	TRBJ2-6	.	CASRDRGPSSGANVLTF	TGTGCCAGCAGGGACAGGGGCCCTAGCTCTGGGGCCAACGTCCTGACTTTC
.	TRBV6-2/TRBV6-3	TRBJ2-7	few	CASSYTWRELPYEQYF	TGTGCCAGCAGTTACACTTGGCGGGAACTTCCCTACGAGCAGTACTTC
.	TRBV14	TRBJ1-2	few	CASSHQSKGGYTF	TGTGCCAGCAGCCATCAGTCGAAGGGAGGCTACACCTTC
TRBD1	TRBV7-2	TRBJ2-7	.	CASSFGQGDTYEQYF	TGTGCCAGCAGCTTTGGACAGGGAGACACCTACGAGCAGTACTTC
TRBD1	TRBV6-1	TRBJ1-5	.	CASSNRDRGKPQHF	TGTGCCAGCAGTAATCGGGACAGGGGGAAGCCCCAGCATTTT
.	TRBV20-1	TRBJ2-7	.	CSARGRVFHSEQYF	TGCAGTGCTAGAGGGAGAGTTTTCCACTCCGAGCAGTACTTC
.	TRBV4-3	TRBJ2-1	few	CASSQGGGRSSYNEQFF	TGCGCCAGCAGCCAAGGAGGAGGGCGGAGCTCCTACAATGAGCAGTTCTTC
.	TRBV4-1	TRBJ2-7	.	CASSRYPYSYEQYF	TGCGCCAGCAGCCGCTATCCGTACTCCTACGAGCAGTACTTC
TRBD2	TRBV20-1	TRBJ2-2	.	CSATKTSGSAGELFF	TGCAGTGCTACCAAAACTAGCGGGAGTGCCGGGGAGCTGTTTTTT
.	TRBV19	TRBJ2-3	few	CASGGFPLADTQYF	TGTGCCAGCGGAGGGTTCCCTCTGGCAGATACGCAGTATTTT
.	TRBV5-1	TRBJ2-2	.	CASSLGTGPLTGELFF	TGCGCCAGCAGCTTGGGAACAGGGCCACTGACCGGGGAGCTGTTTTTT
.	TRBV19	TRBJ1-5	.	CASIWAVHSNQPQHF	TGTGCCAGTATCTGGGCAGTTCATAGCAATCAGCCCCAGCATTTT
.	TRBV20-1	TRBJ2-3	.	CSARLIRSTDTQYF	TGCAGTGCTAGACTGATTAGGAGCACAGATACGCAGTATTTT
TRBD2	TRBV12-3/TRBV12-4	TRBJ2-1	.	CASRHLAGTYNEQFF	TGTGCCAGCAGACACCTAGCGGGAACCTACAATGAGCAGTTCTTC
.	TRBV7-9	TRBJ1-6	many	CASSLDSQNSPLHF	TGTGCCAGCAGCTTAGACAGTCAGAATTCACCCCTCCACTTT
.	TRBV7-9	TRBJ2-1	.	CASSLYWLADYNEQFF	TGTGCCAGCAGCTTATATTGGCTAGCCGACTACAATGAGCAGTTCTTC
TRBD1	TRBV7-8	TRBJ1-5	.	CASSPTGKSQPQHF	TGTGCCAGCAGCCCGACAGGGAAGTCTCAGCCCCAGCATTTT
.	TRBV24-1	TRBJ2-3	.	CATSDWGGPTDTQYF	TGTGCCACCAGTGATTGGGGCGGCCCCACAGATACGCAGTATTTT
.	TRBV10-3	TRBJ1-6	.	CAISESQQSLSSYNSPLHF	TGTGCCATCAGTGAATCCCAACAGTCCCTGAGCTCCTATAATTCACCCCTCCACTTT
.	TRBV10-3	TRBJ1-2	.	CAITGTSGGYTF	TGTGCCATCACCGGGACCTCGGGAGGCTACACCTTC
TRBD1	TRBV12-3/TRBV12-4	TRBJ2-3	many	CASSFTGASTDTQYF	TGTGCCAGCAGTTTCACAGGGGCCTCCACAGATACGCAGTATTTT